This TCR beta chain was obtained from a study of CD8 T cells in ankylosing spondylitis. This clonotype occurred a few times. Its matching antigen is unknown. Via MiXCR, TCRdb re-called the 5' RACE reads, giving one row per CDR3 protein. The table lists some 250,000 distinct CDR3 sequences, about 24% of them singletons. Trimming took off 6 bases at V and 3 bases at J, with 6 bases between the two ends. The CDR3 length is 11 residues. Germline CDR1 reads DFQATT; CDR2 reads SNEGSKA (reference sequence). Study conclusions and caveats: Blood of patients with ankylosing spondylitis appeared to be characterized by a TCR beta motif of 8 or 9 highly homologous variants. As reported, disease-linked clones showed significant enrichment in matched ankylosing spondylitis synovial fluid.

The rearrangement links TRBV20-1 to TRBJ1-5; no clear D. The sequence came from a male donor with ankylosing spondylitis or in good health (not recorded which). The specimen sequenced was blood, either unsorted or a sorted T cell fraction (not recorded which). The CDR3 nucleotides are TGCAGTGCCACCTCCAATCAGCCCCAGCATTTT. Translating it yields CSATSNQPQHF.